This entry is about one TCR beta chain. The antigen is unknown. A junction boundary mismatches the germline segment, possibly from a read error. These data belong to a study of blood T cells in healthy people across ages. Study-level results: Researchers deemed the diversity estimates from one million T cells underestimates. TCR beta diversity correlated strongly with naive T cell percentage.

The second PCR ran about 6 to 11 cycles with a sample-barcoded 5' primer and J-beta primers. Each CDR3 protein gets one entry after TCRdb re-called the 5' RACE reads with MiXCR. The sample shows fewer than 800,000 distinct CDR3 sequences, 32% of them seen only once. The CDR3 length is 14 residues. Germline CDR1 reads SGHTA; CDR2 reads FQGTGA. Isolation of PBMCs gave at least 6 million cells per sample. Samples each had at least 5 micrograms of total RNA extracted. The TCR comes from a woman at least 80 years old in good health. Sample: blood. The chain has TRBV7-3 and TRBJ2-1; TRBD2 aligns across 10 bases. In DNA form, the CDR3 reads TGCGCCAGCAGTTCCAGCGGGGGGGCGACTGAGCAGTTCTTC. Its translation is CASSSSGGATEQFF.